This T cell receptor (beta chain) was profiled in a study of shared clonotypes between healthy human individuals. Of note for this clone: As yet, its antigen is unknown.

Overall study results and limits: Among non-shared clonotypes, generation probabilities were lower than among those shared by all four donors. A limitation of the genetic and exposure-history diversity represented arose from few donors. Naive CD4 clonotypes were shared across a handful of donors at roughly 5.5%.

Trimming cost V 5 bases and J 5 bases; bases outside gene matches: 10. The CDR3 loop spans 17 amino acids. Germline V CDR1 and CDR2: SGHTA, FQGTGA. CD4+ cell separation produced CD45RA+ naive and CD45RA-negative memory subsets. Measured with immunoSEQ multiplex PCR; TCRdb has only the in-frame clones, and not every one. There are roughly 1.4 million clones in the sample; 98% occur only once, and roughly 0.36% lies in the top ten. The J gene is TRBJ2-2, the V gene TRBV7-3, with 11 bases that match TRBD2. This clonotype originated in a man aged 30-40 years in good health. Source material: naive CD4+ T cells sorted from blood. This sample's subset: CD45RA+ positively selected. CDR3 region: CASSRTTSGSYTGELFF. The CDR3 DNA is TGTGCCAGCAGCCGGACCACTAGCGGGAGTTATACCGGGGAGCTGTTTTTT.